This T cell receptor (beta chain) was sequenced in a study of blood T cells in healthy people across ages. About the study: Capture via template switching afforded approximately one barcoded beta molecule per two T cells. Findings of the study overall: Age advanced and TCR beta diversity per million T cells fell, roughly linearly. Naive T cell percentage and TCR beta diversity correlated strongly.

A second PCR of roughly 7 to 11 cycles used a sample-barcoded 5' primer and a J-beta primer mix. TCRdb reprocessed the 5' RACE reads with MiXCR, giving one entry per CDR3 protein. The sample lists around 800,000 distinct CDR3 sequences; 35% to 60% were seen once. The CDR3 is 15 residues long. The V gene end was trimmed by 1 base and the J gene end by 5 bases; junction bases not matched to a gene: 1. The germline CDR1 and CDR2 sequences are DFQATT and SNEGSKA (reference sequence). Notes on this clonotype: Antigen specificity is unknown.

The sequencing input was blood. The TCR was taken from a man older than 75 in good health. The chain combines TRBV20-1 with TRBJ2-3; 15 bases match TRBD2. CDR3 DNA: TGCAGTGCTAGAGGGACTAGCGGGAGGGAAGATACGCAGTATTTT. Residues: CSARGTSGREDTQYF.